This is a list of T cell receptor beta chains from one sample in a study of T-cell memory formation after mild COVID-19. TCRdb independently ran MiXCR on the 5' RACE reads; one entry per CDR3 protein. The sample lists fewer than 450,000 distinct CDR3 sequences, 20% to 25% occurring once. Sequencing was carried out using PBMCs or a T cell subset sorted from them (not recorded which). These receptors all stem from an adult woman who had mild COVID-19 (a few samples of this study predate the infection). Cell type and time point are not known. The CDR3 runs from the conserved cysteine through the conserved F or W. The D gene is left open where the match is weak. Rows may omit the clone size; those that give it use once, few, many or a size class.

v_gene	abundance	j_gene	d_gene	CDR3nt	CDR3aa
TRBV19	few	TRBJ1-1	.	TGTGCCAGTAAGGAAGTGGGGGTGAACACTGAAGCTTTCTTT	CASKEVGVNTEAFF
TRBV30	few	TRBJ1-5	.	TGTGCCTGGAATCCGGCAGTTGGGAATCAGCCCCAGCATTTT	CAWNPAVGNQPQHF
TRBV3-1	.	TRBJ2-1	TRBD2	TGTGCCAGCAGCCAAGTTCCTAGCGGGGGGATCAGCCCCTACAATGAGCAGTTCTTC	CASSQVPSGGISPYNEQFF
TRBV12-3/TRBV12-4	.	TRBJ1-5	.	TGTGCCAGCAGCAGGGGCCCTTATCAGCCCCAGCATTTT	CASSRGPYQPQHF
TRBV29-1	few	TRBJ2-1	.	TGCAGCGTTGAGGACAATGAGCAGTTCTTC	CSVEDNEQFF
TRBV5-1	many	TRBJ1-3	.	TGCGCCAGCAGCTTGGACGGAAACACCATATATTTT	CASSLDGNTIYF
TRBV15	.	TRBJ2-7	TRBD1	TGTGCCACCAGCAGAGACGGAGGACAGGGCAGCCTTGGGGAGCAGTACTTC	CATSRDGGQGSLGEQYF
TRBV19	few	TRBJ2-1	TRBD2	TGTGCCAGTAGTACCTATAGCGGGAGCCACTGGGATGAGCAGTTCTTC	CASSTYSGSHWDEQFF
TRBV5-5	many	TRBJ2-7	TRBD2	TGTGCCAGCAGCTGGACTAGCGGCTACGAGCAGTACTTC	CASSWTSGYEQYF
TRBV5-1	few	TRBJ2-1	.	TGCGCCAGCAGCTTGGAAGCGGTAGGAGATTACAATGAGCAGTTCTTC	CASSLEAVGDYNEQFF
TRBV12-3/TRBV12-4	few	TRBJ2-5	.	TGTGCCAGCAGTGAACACAGTGGCGGCCCAGAGACCCAGTACTTC	CASSEHSGGPETQYF
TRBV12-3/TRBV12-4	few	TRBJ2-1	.	TGTGCCAGCAGGTTCCACGATATCAATGAGCAGTTCTTC	CASRFHDINEQFF
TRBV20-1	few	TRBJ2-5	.	TGCAGTGCTCCGAACGGGGAGACCCAGTACTTC	CSAPNGETQYF
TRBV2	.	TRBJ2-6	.	TGTGCCAGAAGAGCAGAGATCTCTGGGGCCAACGTCCTGACTTTC	CARRAEISGANVLTF
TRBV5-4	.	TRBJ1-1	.	TGTGCCAGCAGCCCGTTCAGGGAAGACACTGAAGCTTTCTTT	CASSPFREDTEAFF
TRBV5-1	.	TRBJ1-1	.	TGCGCCAGCAGCTTGGACTCCCGGCTGGGGAACACTGAAGCTTTCTTT	CASSLDSRLGNTEAFF
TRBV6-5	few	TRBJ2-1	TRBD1	TGTGCCAGCAGTGCGGGACAGGGGGCTACCTACAATGAGCAGTTATTC	CASSAGQGATYNEQLF
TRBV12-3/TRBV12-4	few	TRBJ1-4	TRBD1	TGTGCCAGCAGACAGACAGGGATGGAAAAACTGTTTTTT	CASRQTGMEKLFF
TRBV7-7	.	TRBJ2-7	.	TGTGCTAGCAGTCGACAGGCCTACTACGAGCAGTACTTC	CASSRQAYYEQYF
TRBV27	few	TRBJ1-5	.	TGTGCCAGCAGTTTATCGACGGGGGGCAATCAGCCCCAGCATTTT	CASSLSTGGNQPQHF